The T cell receptor beta chain under discussion was sequenced for a study of shared clonotypes between healthy human individuals. V was clipped by 5 bases and J by 6 bases; unmatched bases: 6. The CDR3 totals 14 residues. CDR1 MNHEY and CDR2 SVGAGI come from the germline V gene. Unsorted material relied on some 90 million PBMCs as the source of genomic DNA. The genomic DNA of each subset was split evenly across several immunoSEQ plates. This table comes from immunoSEQ multiplex PCR, and its TCRdb copy is limited to in-frame clones, with some not included. The sample yields about 530,000 clones, about three quarters seen once.

The sample consisted of PBMCs. The sequence was collected from a woman in her thirties or forties in good health. Some clones in this sample may be carry-over from other donors' samples. The chain has TRBV6-5 and TRBJ2-7; 11 bases align to TRBD1. The CDR3 reads CASSPAGTGGEQYF. The CDR3, as DNA: TGTGCCAGCAGTCCCGCCGGGACAGGGGGCGAGCAGTACTTC.